One and the same sample provided the 11 T cell receptor beta chains below, sequenced in a study of T cell responses to AZD1222 COVID-19 vaccine. Libraries were prepared by immunoSEQ multiplex PCR; TCRdb keeps only in-frame clonotypes and omits some of them. The table lists 110,000 to 150,000 clones, 70% to 90% of them singletons, with about 4.4% in the top ten. The sequenced sample was peripheral blood, obtained on day 0 of AZD1222 vaccination. These receptor sequences come from an adult in good health.

CDR3 nucleotides: TGTGCCAGCAGTGGACCGGGACACCTTTCCTACGAGCAGTACTTC. Amino acid sequence: CASSGPGHLSYEQYF. This chain joins TRBV2 and TRBJ2-7; tentatively, D is TRBD1 (6 bases). Germline V gives CDR1 SNHLY, CDR2 FYNNEI. V shed 4 bases and J shed 1 base, with 14 bases lying between them. This CDR3 is built from 15 residues.

This clone was detected once. The V and J genes are TRBV20-1 and TRBJ1-2; tentatively, D is TRBD1 (5 bases). CDR1 is DFQATT and CDR2 is SNEGSKA in the germline V gene (reference sequence). V dropped 3 bases and J dropped 7 bases, with 9 bases sitting between them. The CDR3 loop spans 11 amino acids. The chain's CDR3 is CSARRGRGYTF. CDR3 nucleotide sequence: TGCAGTGCTAGGAGGGGCCGTGGCTACACCTTC.

In DNA, the CDR3 is TGTGCCAGCAGCCCCGGACGGGTCTCTGGAAACACCATATATTTT. Residues: CASSPGRVSGNTIYF. This sequence joins TRBV28 and TRBJ1-3, with no clear D. The CDR3 loop spans 15 amino acids. The germline gives CDR1 MDHEN, CDR2 SYDVKM. The V gene lost 6 bases and the J gene lost 0 bases, with 12 bases spanning the gap.

The gene calls are TRBV6-5 and TRBJ2-7; the D is unclear. The V end lost 11 bases, the J end lost 0 bases, and 14 bases lay between the germline ends. The CDR3 is 13 residues long. Germline CDR1 and CDR2: MNHEY and SVGAGI. DNA for the CDR3: TGTGCCGGTTCATTCGGGTTCTCCTACGAGCAGTACTTC. Its protein is CAGSFGFSYEQYF.

The rearrangement uses TRBV3-1 (or the pseudogene TRBV3-2) and TRBJ2-5; D is uncertain. Germline V CDR1 and CDR2: LGHDT, YNNKEL (reference sequence). V was cut by 0 bases and J by 4 bases, with 9 bases left in between. This CDR3 has 14 residues. The chain's CDR3 is CASSQEGPGETQYF. The DNA for the CDR3 is TGTGCCAGCAGCCAAGAGGGTCCCGGAGAGACCCAGTACTTC.

The CDR3 bases are TGTGCCAGCAGCTACAGGAGGAACACTGAAGCTTTCTTT. It specifies CASSYRRNTEAFF. The chain uses TRBV12-3 or TRBV12-4 and TRBJ1-1, with TRBD1 as a possible D gene (5 bases). V lost 6 bases and J 1 base, leaving 9 bases between the germline ends. The CDR3 runs 13 residues.

The chain is built from TRBV6-6 and TRBJ1-5; no firm D call. Germline V gene lookup returns CDR1 MNHNY and CDR2 SVGAGI (reference sequence). This CDR3 has 11 residues. Trimming cost V 5 bases and J 3 bases, with 2 bases left between them. The CDR3: CASSANQPQHF. The CDR3 nucleotides are TGTGCCAGCAGTGCCAATCAGCCCCAGCATTTT.

Remarks on this clone: Because the CDR3's place on the DNA is in doubt, the DNA is left out and the CDR3 is given as listed by TCRdb. The chain uses TRBV5-1 and TRBJ1-1; TRBD1 is the table's D call, not checked against the DNA. The CDR3 contains 16 residues when both ends are counted. Germline loops: CDR1 SGHRS, CDR2 YFSETQ. The CDR3 loop is CASSFGPGQGRSEAFF.

This chain connects TRBV5-4 to TRBJ1-1; D gene uncertain. CDR3 length equals 14 residues. V was pared by 4 bases and J by 1 base, with 11 bases between. The V gene's germline CDR1 is SGHNT and CDR2 YYREEE (reference sequence). CDR3 protein: CASSHVRGNTEAFF. In nucleotides, the CDR3 is TGTGCCAGCAGCCACGTACGCGGGAACACTGAAGCTTTCTTT.

J is TRBJ2-7 and V is TRBV5-1; a possible D gene is TRBD2 (6 bases). The CDR3 spans 13 residues. Trimming cost V 4 bases and J 4 bases, with 12 bases left between them. Germline CDR1 is SGHRS and CDR2 is YFSETQ. CDR3 residues: CASSLGTRYEQYF. DNA for the CDR3: TGCGCCAGCAGCCTCGGGACTCGGTACGAGCAGTACTTC.

This clone was observed a few times. V usage is TRBV19 and J usage is TRBJ1-2, with D perhaps matching TRBD1 (5 bases). V shed 7 bases and J shed 1 base, with 13 bases lying between them. The CDR3 spans 14 residues. Germline lookup yields CDR1 LNHDA and CDR2 SQIVND (reference sequence). The CDR3 sequence is CASKTASLNYGYTF. CDR3 sequence (DNA): TGTGCCAGTAAGACAGCTTCCCTTAACTATGGCTACACCTTC.